A single sample is the source of the 21 T cell receptor beta chains below, sequenced in a study of OX40 agonist ivuxolimab in advanced cancers. Sequenced by immunoSEQ multiplex PCR; TCRdb stores in-frame clones only, minus some. The table includes around 90,000 clones, more than 85% detected once. The sequenced sample was CD4+ or CD8+ T cells sorted from blood, obtained in a trial of the OX40 agonist ivuxolimab. These receptors were obtained from an adult with an advanced solid tumor such as melanoma, head and neck, liver or kidney cancer.

The chain combines TRBV28 with TRBJ1-6, with TRBD1 matching over 7 bases. This CDR3 has 15 residues. Trimming cost V 5 bases and J 6 bases; bases outside gene matches: 7. The germline V gene has CDR1 MDHEN and CDR2 SYDVKM. The CDR3 DNA reads as TGTGCCAGCAGTGCACGACAGGGTCTTAATTCACCCCTCCACTTT. Its translation: CASSARQGLNSPLHF.

The chain combines TRBV5-8 with TRBJ1-1; 7 positions match TRBD1. The trim removed 0 bases at V and 1 base at J, leaving 0 bases unmatched. The CDR3 length is 14 residues. The germline V gene encodes CDR1 SGHTS and CDR2 YDEGEE. CDR3 in DNA: TGTGCCAGCAGCTTGGGGACAGGGAACACTGAAGCTTTCTTT. Protein product: CASSLGTGNTEAFF.

V usage is TRBV10-3 and J usage is TRBJ1-1; 8 nucleotides match TRBD1. The CDR3 runs to 14 residues. Germline V lookup: CDR1 ENHRY, CDR2 SYGVKD. The V segment lost 8 bases and the J segment 6 bases; nucleotides outside the gene matches: 11. The CDR3: CAIGEDRVASEAFF. Written as DNA, the CDR3 is TGTGCCATCGGAGAGGACAGGGTCGCCTCTGAAGCTTTCTTT.

This clone was seen more than once but under ten times. The rearrangement joins TRBV18 to TRBJ2-1, with TRBD1 as a possible D gene (5 bases). The V end lost 4 bases, the J end lost 8 bases, and 15 bases lay between the germline ends. The CDR3 has 14 amino acids. CDR1 is KGHSH and CDR2 is LQKENI in the germline V gene. In DNA, the CDR3 is TGTGCCAGCTCACTGGGGATCGAAGGGGATGAGCAGTTCTTC. This translates into CASSLGIEGDEQFF.

V is TRBV28 and J is TRBJ1-4, with TRBD1 as a possible D gene (6 bases). The CDR3 loop spans 16 amino acids. Germline V gives CDR1 MDHEN, CDR2 SYDVKM. Trimming removed 6 bases at V and 0 bases at J, with 14 bases between. DNA for the CDR3: TGTGCCAGCAGAAATAACGGGGGGCCAACTAATGAAAAACTGTTTTTT. Translated, it gives CASRNNGGPTNEKLFF.

V usage is TRBV9 and J usage is TRBJ1-5, with unresolved D. Per the germline V gene, CDR1 is SGDLS and CDR2 is YYNGEE. This CDR3 contains 14 residues. V was shortened by 1 base and J by 5 bases, with 10 bases between the two germline ends. CDR3 DNA sequence: TGTGCCAGCAGCGTATCCCCCCAGGATCAGCCCCAGCATTTT. Protein sequence: CASSVSPQDQPQHF.

V usage is TRBV9 and J usage is TRBJ2-3; 7 nucleotides match TRBD2. The J segment lost 6 bases and the V segment lost 4 bases, leaving 8 bases of the junction unmatched. This CDR3 contains 14 residues. Germline V gene sequence: CDR1 SGDLS, CDR2 YYNGEE. DNA for the CDR3: TGTGCCAGCAGCCAAAGACTAGCTTATGATACGCAGTATTTT. Residues: CASSQRLAYDTQYF.

The chain carries TRBV7-3 and TRBJ1-1; D gene unclear. Germline V gives CDR1 SGHTA, CDR2 FQGTGA. V dropped 5 bases and J dropped 1 base, with 11 bases sitting between them. This CDR3 has 14 residues. The CDR3: CASSAQAANTEAFF. The DNA of the CDR3 is TGTGCCAGCAGCGCGCAGGCAGCGAACACTGAAGCTTTCTTT.

This sequence joins TRBV19 and TRBJ2-1; D might be TRBD2 (5 bases). The germline V gene has CDR1 LNHDA and CDR2 SQIVND (reference sequence). The germline V and J ends were trimmed by 5 bases and 3 bases, with 11 bases remaining between them. This CDR3 spans 14 amino acids. The DNA of the CDR3 is TGTGCCAGTAGTTCCGGGATTATCTACAATGAGCAGTTCTTC. Its protein product is CASSSGIIYNEQFF.

The chain links TRBV15 to TRBJ1-2; D not certain. CDR3 length equals 13 residues. V was pared by 7 bases and J by 2 bases, with 11 bases between. The germline gives CDR1 LNHNV, CDR2 YYDKDF (reference sequence). This CDR3 reads CATNRGRNYGYTF. The CDR3, as DNA: TGTGCCACCAACCGCGGACGGAACTATGGCTACACCTTC.

This chain links TRBV6-5 with TRBJ1-1, with D possibly being TRBD1 (5 bases). Germline V gene lookup returns CDR1 MNHEY and CDR2 SVGAGI. The CDR3 contains 14 residues. Trimming removed 3 bases at V and 5 bases at J, with 13 bases between. This chain's CDR3 is CASSYKGQSTEAFF. CDR3 nucleotides: TGTGCCAGCAGTTATAAGGGGCAGTCTACTGAAGCTTTCTTT.

The V call is TRBV6-1, the J call TRBJ2-5; no clear D. Germline loops: CDR1 MNHNS, CDR2 SASEGT. The CDR3 runs to 11 residues. Trimming pared 5 bases from V and 4 bases from J, leaving 5 bases between. The CDR3 is CASSSAETQYF. In DNA form, the CDR3 reads TGTGCCAGCAGTTCCGCAGAGACCCAGTACTTC.

The chain couples TRBV7-8 to TRBJ2-2, with D maybe TRBD2 (5 bases). The CDR3 has 15 amino acids. The germline CDR1 and CDR2 sequences are SGHVS and FQNEAQ. Between the trimmed V and J ends, which lost 4 bases and 5 bases, there was a span of 14 bases. The CDR3: CASSSRPRGTGELFF. As DNA, the CDR3 is TGTGCCAGCAGCTCTCGACCCCGAGGGACCGGGGAGCTGTTTTTT.

The chain is built from TRBV11-2 and TRBJ1-1; D perhaps matches TRBD1 (6 bases). Trimming cost V 5 bases and J 4 bases, with 11 bases left between them. The V gene's germline CDR1 is SGHAT and CDR2 FQNNGV. The CDR3 consists of 13 residues. In DNA, the CDR3 is TGTGCCAGCAGCCTCACAGGGCCCACTGAAGCTTTCTTT. Encoded protein: CASSLTGPTEAFF.

The chain employs TRBV2 and TRBJ1-4, with 7 nucleotides matching TRBD1. CDR3 length: 17 residues. Germline trimming cut 2 bases from V and 2 bases from J; bases unmatched to any gene: 8. Germline loops: CDR1 SNHLY, CDR2 FYNNEI. CDR3 coding DNA: TGTGCCAGCAGTGAATTGATAGGGGGCGCGACTAATGAAAAACTGTTTTTT. This translates into CASSELIGGATNEKLFF.

The chain employs TRBV14 and TRBJ2-1; 8 bases are a match to TRBD2. Germline assignment: CDR1 SGHDN and CDR2 FVKESK. CDR3 length: 15 residues. The V gene end was trimmed by 1 base and the J gene end by 9 bases; junction bases not matched to a gene: 8. CDR3 bases: TGTGCCAGCAGCCAAGGGGTTAGCGGGACGGCTGAGCAGTTCTTC. Residues: CASSQGVSGTAEQFF. Looking up the rest from reference TRBV14 and TRBJ2-1 gives the full variable domain: EAGVTQFPSHSVIEKGQTVTLRCDPISGHDNLYWYRRVMGKEIKFLLHFVKESKQDESGMPNNRFLAERTGGTYSTLKVQPAELEDSGVYFCASSQGVSGTAEQFFGPGTRLTVL.

This clone came up a few times. V is TRBV28 and J is TRBJ2-7; 10 bases agree with TRBD1. The CDR3 spans 14 residues. Germline lookup yields CDR1 MDHEN and CDR2 SYDVKM. Trimming removed 3 bases from V and 9 bases from J; junction bases left unmatched: 8. The CDR3 coding sequence is TGTGCCAGCAGTTTGCCGGGACAGGGGTTTTGGCAGTACTTC. It yields the protein CASSLPGQGFWQYF.

This chain uses TRBV7-9 with TRBJ2-2; D is perhaps TRBD1 (6 bases). The CDR3 sequence is 18 residues long. Deletions cut 5 bases from V and 0 bases from J, with 19 bases between. CDR1 and CDR2 from the germline V gene are SEHNR and FQNEAQ (reference sequence). The CDR3 is CASSPILTGQTNTGELFF. The CDR3 DNA reads as TGTGCCAGCAGCCCCATTCTCACCGGACAGACGAACACCGGGGAGCTGTTTTTT.

This clone was observed a single time. This chain links TRBV29-1 with TRBJ2-7, with D possibly matching TRBD2 (5 bases). CDR3 length: 12 amino acids. V lost 4 bases and J 4 bases, leaving 11 bases between the germline ends. Germline CDR1 reads SQVTM; CDR2 reads ANQGSEA. In nucleotides, the CDR3 is TGCAGCGTTGGGAGCCGAGGGTACGAGCAGTACTTC. This sequence encodes CSVGSRGYEQYF.

The V and J genes are TRBV7-8 and TRBJ2-3; 9 nucleotides match TRBD2. The CDR3 has 18 residues. V was clipped by 2 bases and J by 2 bases; unmatched bases: 11. Germline V gene sequence: CDR1 SGHVS, CDR2 FQNEAQ. The CDR3 nucleotides are TGTGCCAGCAGCTTATTGAGGTCCGCGGGAGGGCTCACAGATACGCAGTATTTT. It yields the protein CASSLLRSAGGLTDTQYF.

V is TRBV19 and J is TRBJ1-6; D gene uncertain. The V gene lost 5 bases and the J gene lost 9 bases, with 8 bases spanning the gap. The CDR3 runs 12 residues. The germline V gene has CDR1 LNHDA and CDR2 SQIVND (reference sequence). CDR3 sequence (DNA): TGTGCCAGTAGTCTCCTCGGTTCACCCCTCCACTTT. Protein product: CASSLLGSPLHF.